The text below deals with one TCR beta chain. Germline-derived CDR1 and CDR2 are ENHRY and SYGVKD. V lost 3 bases to trimming and J lost 5 bases; unmatched junction nucleotides: 8. CDR3 size: 16 residues. These data are taken from a study of blood T cell repertoires in COVID-19. Study background: COVID-19 samples from acute and convalescent phases originated in the United States, Italy and Spain. PBMCs, B-cell-depleted T cells, or T cells provided the cDNA or gDNA that made up the material.

Authors' data handling: The authors estimated nucleated cell counts from reference gene primer amplification. Here immunoSEQ multiplex PCR was the method, and the copy in TCRdb shows in-frame clones only, minus some. V, J and clone size derive from that table, while D and trimming were established from the DNA sequence. The sample lists some 150,000 clones, over 75% seen once, with 0.63% in the top ten. The Seattle site enrolled patients during active infection and followed them longitudinally. V and J are TRBV10-3 and TRBJ1-4, with 8 nucleotides matching TRBD1. The sequenced sample was peripheral blood. The TCR comes from a man aged 60 to 75 with COVID-19, enrolled during active disease. The CDR3 protein is CAISERLGTGNEKLFF. CDR3 DNA: TGTGCCATCAGTGAACGACTGGGGACAGGCAATGAAAAACTGTTTTTT.